These 22 T cell receptor beta chains were sequenced from one sample in a study of blood T cell repertoires in COVID-19. The protocol was immunoSEQ multiplex PCR, while the TCRdb copy is restricted to in-frame clones and leaves out a portion. The table lists 130,000 to 150,000 clones, approximately 87% of them singletons. Sequencing was performed on PBMCs or T cells enriched from blood (not recorded which). The receptors were sampled from a woman in her twenties or thirties with acute COVID-19.

The chain links TRBV27 to TRBJ1-5; a weak D match, TRBD1 (5 bases). Germline V CDR1 and CDR2: MNHEY, SMNVEV (reference sequence). V was trimmed by 8 bases and J by 6 bases, leaving 11 bases between them. The CDR3 loop spans 12 amino acids. CDR3 nucleotides: TGTGCCAGCGGATCCGGGGGTCAGCCCCAGCATTTT. Its protein is CASGSGGQPQHF.

The chain links TRBV5-1 to TRBJ2-7; D is possibly TRBD1 (6 bases). Germline V gene data show CDR1 as SGHRS and CDR2 as YFSETQ. V lost 0 bases and J lost 5, with 12 bases in between. The CDR3 runs 14 residues. CDR3 residues: CASSLGTDPNEQYF. The CDR3, as DNA: TGCGCCAGCAGCTTGGGGACAGACCCCAACGAGCAGTACTTC.

The chain joins TRBV18 to TRBJ2-2; 7 positions match TRBD1. After removal of 2 bases from V and 2 bases from J, the junction contained 2 bases not matched to a gene. CDR1 and CDR2 from the germline V gene are KGHSH and LQKENI. This CDR3 has 15 residues. The CDR3 region has the DNA TGTGCCAGCTCACCAGGGACAGTTAACACCGGGGAGCTGTTTTTT. This codes for CASSPGTVNTGELFF.

The V and J genes are TRBV4-1 and TRBJ2-7; D is unresolved. The length of the CDR3 is 14 residues. V shed 4 bases and J shed 5 bases, with 15 bases lying between them. Germline values: CDR1 MGHRA, CDR2 YSYEKL. CDR3 residues: CASSPYPGSHEQYF. The CDR3 region has the DNA TGCGCCAGCAGCCCCTACCCCGGGTCGCACGAGCAGTACTTC.

This clone came up once. The CDR3 reads CASSLLAGANTGELFF. The CDR3 DNA is TGTGCCAGCAGCTTACTAGCGGGGGCGAACACCGGGGAGCTGTTTTTT. The chain joins TRBV7-8 to TRBJ2-2; 10 bases line up with TRBD2. The CDR3 has 16 residues. Germline CDR1 and CDR2: SGHVS and FQNEAQ. The trim removed 2 bases at V and 0 bases at J, leaving 0 bases unmatched.

CDR3 amino acids: CSASSGDGHTEAFF. CDR3 coding DNA: TGCAGTGCTAGTAGCGGGGATGGGCACACTGAAGCTTTCTTT. The chain couples TRBV20-1 to TRBJ1-1; D is unresolved. Trimming took 3 bases from V and 3 from J, leaving 14 bases between them. Germline assignment: CDR1 DFQATT and CDR2 SNEGSKA (reference sequence). The CDR3 consists of 14 residues.

This clone was seen just once. The chain combines TRBV19 with TRBJ2-2; no clear D gene. The CDR3 consists of 11 residues. Germline CDR1 reads LNHDA; CDR2 reads SQIVND (reference sequence). V was trimmed by 6 bases and J by 5 bases, leaving 4 bases between them. CDR3 in DNA: TGTGCCAGTAGCGTAACCGGGGAGCTGTTTTTT. As protein: CASSVTGELFF.

This sequence joins TRBV28 and TRBJ2-5, with TRBD2 matching over 15 bases. Germline V CDR1 and CDR2: MDHEN, SYDVKM. This CDR3 comprises 18 residues. V lost 2 bases to trimming and J lost 2 bases; unmatched junction nucleotides: 6. The CDR3 DNA follows: TGTGCCAGCAGTTTACCGTGGACTAGCGGGAGGGGACAAGAGACCCAGTACTTC. This gives the protein CASSLPWTSGRGQETQYF.

V and J are TRBV9 and TRBJ2-7; 10 bases align to TRBD1. Germline V CDR1 and CDR2: SGDLS, YYNGEE. The CDR3 is made up of 17 amino acids. The trim removed 0 bases at V and 2 bases at J, leaving 8 bases unmatched. The CDR3 is CASSVGPAGTGAYEQYF. The CDR3 DNA sequence: TGTGCCAGCAGCGTAGGTCCTGCGGGGACAGGGGCCTACGAGCAGTACTTC.

The chain joins TRBV3-1 (or the pseudogene TRBV3-2) to TRBJ2-7; 9 bases agree with TRBD2. The length of the CDR3 is 16 residues. Germline assignment: CDR1 LGHDT and CDR2 YNNKEL (reference sequence). V lost 4 bases and J lost 1; bases outside the gene matches: 8. The DNA of the CDR3 is TGTGCCAGCAGCCCTCTCGGGACTAGCAAGTCCTACGAGCAGTACTTC. Translated: CASSPLGTSKSYEQYF.

The chain recombines TRBV28 with TRBJ1-2; 7 bases match TRBD1. This CDR3 comprises 17 residues. V shed 6 bases and J 4 bases; nucleotides not matched to a gene: 17. Germline V lookup: CDR1 MDHEN, CDR2 SYDVKM. The CDR3 sequence is CASRKGAGSVRIYGYTF. CDR3 sequence (DNA): TGTGCCAGCAGGAAGGGGGCAGGGAGCGTGAGAATCTATGGCTACACCTTC.

This chain connects TRBV5-1 to TRBJ1-4; TRBD1 might be the D (6 bases). This CDR3 is built from 13 residues. Trimming removed 4 bases from V and 8 bases from J, with 12 bases in between. From germline, CDR1 is SGHRS and CDR2 YFSETQ. For the CDR3, the DNA is TGCGCCAGCAGCCCGGGACAATCCGAAAAACTGTTTTTT. Protein product: CASSPGQSEKLFF.

The V gene is TRBV19, the J gene TRBJ1-2; the D is unclear. The CDR3 extends over 15 amino acids. The germline V gene encodes CDR1 LNHDA and CDR2 SQIVND (reference sequence). Trimming took 3 bases from V and 3 from J, leaving 14 bases between them. CDR3 sequence reads: CASSIPGGEDYGYTF. The CDR3 DNA is TGTGCCAGTAGTATCCCCGGCGGGGAGGACTATGGCTACACCTTC.

The chain uses TRBV5-4 and TRBJ2-1, with TRBD1 matching 7 bases. V shed 0 bases and J 10 bases; nucleotides not matched to a gene: 10. Germline V gives CDR1 SGHNT, CDR2 YYREEE (reference sequence). The CDR3 has 15 residues. The CDR3 spells CASSLGDRLSGEQFF. The CDR3 bases are TGTGCCAGCAGCTTGGGGGACAGATTGTCAGGAGAGCAGTTCTTC.

V gene TRBV13 combines with J gene TRBJ2-1; 7 bases map to TRBD1. This CDR3 has 16 amino acids. Germline trimming cut 4 bases from V and 5 bases from J; bases unmatched to any gene: 11. The germline gives CDR1 PRHDT, CDR2 FYEKMQ (reference sequence). The CDR3 spells CASSSTLRDSHNEQFF. CDR3 DNA sequence: TGTGCCAGCAGCTCGACCCTCCGGGACAGCCACAATGAGCAGTTCTTC. Combining the CDR3 with reference TRBV13 and TRBJ2-1 gives the whole variable domain AAGVIQSPRHLIKEKRETATLKCYPIPRHDTVYWYQQGPGQDPQFLISFYEKMQSDKGSIPDRFSAQQFSDYHSELNMSSLELGDSALYFCASSSTLRDSHNEQFFGPGTRLTVL.

The rearrangement joins TRBV9 to TRBJ2-1; TRBD2 aligns across 7 bases. This CDR3 has 18 amino acids. The germline CDR1 and CDR2 sequences are SGDLS and YYNGEE. Unmatched junction bases numbered 10, after V lost 0 bases and J lost 1 base. CDR3: CASSVDRSGGRSYNEQFF. In DNA, the CDR3 is TGTGCCAGCAGCGTAGATAGGTCGGGAGGTCGTTCCTACAATGAGCAGTTCTTC.

The rearrangement uses TRBV7-8 and TRBJ1-3; D is ambiguous. Germline-derived CDR1 and CDR2 are SGHVS and FQNEAQ. The CDR3 spans 14 residues. The V end lost 1 base, the J end lost 4 bases, and 8 bases lay between the germline ends. The DNA of the CDR3 is TGTGCCAGCAGCTTAGTCGCAGGCGGAAACACCATATATTTT. This gives the protein CASSLVAGGNTIYF.

The chain uses TRBV28 and TRBJ2-5; tentative D call: TRBD1 (6 bases). The V gene's germline CDR1 is MDHEN and CDR2 SYDVKM. The CDR3 spans 14 residues. The V end was cut by 5 bases, the J end by 4 bases, with 14 bases between. CDR3 protein: CASSSTGIGETQYF. CDR3 coding DNA: TGTGCCAGCAGTAGTACAGGGATAGGAGAGACCCAGTACTTC.

In this sample, this clone turned up once. The chain links TRBV28 to TRBJ2-1; 8 nucleotides align to TRBD2. The CDR3 sequence is 17 residues long. Trimming at V came to 6 bases and at J to 8 bases, leaving 18 bases not matched to a gene. From germline, CDR1 is MDHEN and CDR2 SYDVKM. CDR3 sequence (DNA): TGTGCCAGCAGCCCCTGGATGAAAGCGGGAGTCGGCGATGAGCAGTTCTTC. Its translation: CASSPWMKAGVGDEQFF.

This clone was counted between two and nine times. CDR3 protein: CASSTIRGENSPLHF. CDR3 nucleotides: TGTGCCAGTAGCACTATAAGGGGCGAGAATTCACCCCTCCACTTT. The rearrangement uses TRBV19 and TRBJ1-6, with D tentatively TRBD1 (5 bases). Trimming stripped 6 bases from V and 7 bases from J, with 16 bases between. Germline V lookup: CDR1 LNHDA, CDR2 SQIVND (reference sequence). This CDR3 spans 15 amino acids.

The chain combines TRBV27 with TRBJ1-3; D call uncertain. V was shortened by 9 bases and J by 0 bases, with 15 bases between the two germline ends. In germline, CDR1 is MNHEY, CDR2 SMNVEV (reference sequence). The CDR3 is 15 residues long. CDR3 loop: CARINRDISGNTIYF. The CDR3 nucleotides read TGTGCCAGAATAAACCGGGATATCTCTGGAAACACCATATATTTT.

The rearrangement links TRBV5-1 to TRBJ1-1; D unresolved. Looked up from germline, CDR1 is SGHRS and CDR2 is YFSETQ. Trimming removed 4 bases at V and 4 bases at J, with 14 bases between. The CDR3 length is 14 residues. The chain's CDR3 is CASSLTPGFTEAFF. For the CDR3, the DNA is TGCGCCAGCAGCCTAACCCCCGGTTTCACTGAAGCTTTCTTT.